This TCR beta chain came from a study of blood T cell repertoires in COVID-19. Study-wide background: The United States, Italy and Spain supplied acute and convalescent COVID-19 samples.

The table came from immunoSEQ multiplex PCR; TCRdb's copy has only in-frame clones and leaves some out. The repertoire holds some 99,000 clones, with approximately 87% as singletons. Sequenced sample: peripheral blood. This clonotype was sampled from a woman aged 60-75 years with acute or convalescent COVID-19.

In nucleotides, the CDR3 is TGCGCCAGTACGACAGACCAAGAGACCCAGTACTTC. Amino acids: CASTTDQETQYF. The V call is TRBV5-1, the J call TRBJ2-5; a weak D match, TRBD1 (5 bases). From germline, CDR1 is SGHRS and CDR2 YFSETQ. This CDR3 comprises 12 residues. Trimming took 8 bases from V and 0 from J, leaving 8 bases between them.